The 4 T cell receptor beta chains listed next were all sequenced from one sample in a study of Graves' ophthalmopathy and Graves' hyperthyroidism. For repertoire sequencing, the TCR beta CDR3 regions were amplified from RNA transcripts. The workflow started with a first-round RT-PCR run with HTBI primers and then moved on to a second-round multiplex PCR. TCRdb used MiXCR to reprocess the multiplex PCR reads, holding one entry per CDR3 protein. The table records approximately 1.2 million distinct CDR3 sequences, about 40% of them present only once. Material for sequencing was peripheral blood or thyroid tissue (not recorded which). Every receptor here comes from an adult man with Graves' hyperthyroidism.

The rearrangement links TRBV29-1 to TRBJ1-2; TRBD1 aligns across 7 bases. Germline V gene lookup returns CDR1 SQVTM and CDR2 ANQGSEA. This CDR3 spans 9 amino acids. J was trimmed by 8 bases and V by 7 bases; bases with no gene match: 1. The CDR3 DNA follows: TGCAGCGGGGGACAGGGCTACACCTTC. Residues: CSGGQGYTF.

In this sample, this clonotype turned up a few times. DNA of the CDR3: TGTGCCAGCGGGGGGAGCGGGAGTTGGAACGAGCAGTACTTC. Encoded protein: CASGGSGSWNEQYF. J is TRBJ2-7 and V is TRBV9, with 8 bases that match TRBD2. V was clipped by 7 bases and J by 5 bases; unmatched bases: 11. CDR1 and CDR2 (germline): SGDLS, YYNGEE. CDR3 length: 14 residues. The full variable domain, completed using reference TRBV9 and TRBJ2-7, is DSGVTQTPKHLITATGQRVTLRCSPRSGDLSVYWYQQSLDQGLQFLIQYYNGEERAKGNILERFSAQQFPDLHSELNLSSLELGDSALYFCASGGSGSWNEQYFGPGTRLTVT.

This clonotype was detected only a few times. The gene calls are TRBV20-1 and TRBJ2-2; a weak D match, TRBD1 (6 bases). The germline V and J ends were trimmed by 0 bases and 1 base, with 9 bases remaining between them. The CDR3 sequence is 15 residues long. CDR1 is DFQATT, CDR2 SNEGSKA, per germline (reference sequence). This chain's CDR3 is CSARDPTGNTGELFF. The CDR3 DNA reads TGCAGTGCTAGAGATCCGACAGGGAACACCGGGGAGCTGTTTTTT.

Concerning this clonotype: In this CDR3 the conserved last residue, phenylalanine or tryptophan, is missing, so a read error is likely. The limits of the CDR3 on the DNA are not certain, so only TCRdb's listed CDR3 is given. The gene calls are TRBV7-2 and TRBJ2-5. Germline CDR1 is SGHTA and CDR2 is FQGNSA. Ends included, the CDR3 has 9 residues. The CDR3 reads CASSLFGPT.